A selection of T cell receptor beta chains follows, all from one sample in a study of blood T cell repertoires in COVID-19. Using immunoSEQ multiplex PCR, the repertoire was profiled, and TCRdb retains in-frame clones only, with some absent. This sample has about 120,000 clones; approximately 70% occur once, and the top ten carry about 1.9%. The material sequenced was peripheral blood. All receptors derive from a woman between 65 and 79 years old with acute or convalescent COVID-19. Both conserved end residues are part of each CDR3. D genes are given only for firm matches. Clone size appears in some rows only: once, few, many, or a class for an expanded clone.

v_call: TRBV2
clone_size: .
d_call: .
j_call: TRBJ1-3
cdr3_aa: CASSLDSRSGNTIYF
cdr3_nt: TGTGCCAGCAGTCTAGACAGCCGCTCTGGAAACACTATATATTTT

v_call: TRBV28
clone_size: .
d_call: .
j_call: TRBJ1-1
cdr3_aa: CASSSLGQEAFF
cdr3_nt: TGTGCCAGCAGTTCGTTAGGACAAGAAGCTTTCTTT

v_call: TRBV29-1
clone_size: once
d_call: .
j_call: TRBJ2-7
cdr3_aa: CSVEGSGQHQSYEQYF
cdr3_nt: TGCAGCGTTGAAGGGTCCGGACAGCACCAATCCTACGAGCAGTACTTC

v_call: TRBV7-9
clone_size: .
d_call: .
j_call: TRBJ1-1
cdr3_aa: CASSLASSEAFF
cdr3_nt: TGTGCCAGCAGCTTAGCTTCATCTGAAGCTTTCTTT

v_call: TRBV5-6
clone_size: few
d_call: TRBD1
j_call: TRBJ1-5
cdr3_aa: CASSLTGGNHQPQHF
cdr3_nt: TGTGCCAGCAGCCTGACAGGGGGCAACCATCAGCCCCAGCATTTT

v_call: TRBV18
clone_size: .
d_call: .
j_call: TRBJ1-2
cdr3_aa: CASSPQYSRENYGYTF
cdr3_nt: TGTGCCAGCTCACCACAATACTCACGGGAGAACTATGGCTACACCTTC

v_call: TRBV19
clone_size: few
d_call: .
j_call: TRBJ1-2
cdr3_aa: CASSISARQVYGYTF
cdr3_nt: TGTGCCAGTAGTATTAGCGCGCGACAGGTCTATGGCTACACCTTC

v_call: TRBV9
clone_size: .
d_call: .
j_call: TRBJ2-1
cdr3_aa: CASSPREKSYNEQFF
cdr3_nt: TGTGCCAGCAGCCCACGGGAGAAATCCTACAATGAGCAGTTCTTC

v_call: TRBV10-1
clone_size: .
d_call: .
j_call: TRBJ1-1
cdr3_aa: CASSPRPSLNTEAFF
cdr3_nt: TGCGCCAGCAGTCCCAGGCCCAGTCTGAACACTGAAGCTTTCTTT

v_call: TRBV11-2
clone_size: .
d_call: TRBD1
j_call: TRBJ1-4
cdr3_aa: CASSPLGGQGSEKLFF
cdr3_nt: TGTGCCAGCAGCCCCCTGGGTGGACAGGGGAGTGAAAAACTGTTTTTT

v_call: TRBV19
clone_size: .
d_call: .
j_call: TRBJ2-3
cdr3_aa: CASSIGGGAGTDTQYF
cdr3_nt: TGTGCCAGTAGTATAGGAGGTGGGGCTGGCACAGATACGCAGTATTTT

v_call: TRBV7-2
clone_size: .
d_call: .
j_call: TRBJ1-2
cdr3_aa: CASSLAGANYGYTF
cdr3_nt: TGTGCCAGCAGCTTAGCGGGAGCTAACTATGGCTACACCTTC

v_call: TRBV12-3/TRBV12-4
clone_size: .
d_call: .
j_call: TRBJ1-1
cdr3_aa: CASSFNRQGEAFF
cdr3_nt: TGTGCCAGCAGTTTTAATAGGCAGGGTGAAGCTTTCTTT

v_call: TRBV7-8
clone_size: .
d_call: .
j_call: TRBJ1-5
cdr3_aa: CASSPDRPDQPQHF
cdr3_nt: TGTGCCAGCAGCCCCGACAGGCCGGATCAGCCCCAGCATTTT

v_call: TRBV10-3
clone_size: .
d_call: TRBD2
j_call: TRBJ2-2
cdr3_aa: CAIKRSGGNTGELFF
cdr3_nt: TGTGCCATCAAGAGGAGCGGGGGGAACACCGGGGAGCTGTTTTTT

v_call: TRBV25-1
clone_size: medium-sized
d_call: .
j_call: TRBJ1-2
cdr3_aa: CASSAEWNYGYTF
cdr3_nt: TGTGCCAGCAGTGCCGAGTGGAACTATGGCTACACCTTC

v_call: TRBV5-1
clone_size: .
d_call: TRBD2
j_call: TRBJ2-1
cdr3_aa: CASSLELGGRRIGEQFF
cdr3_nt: TGCGCCAGCAGCTTGGAACTTGGCGGGAGGAGGATCGGTGAGCAGTTCTTC

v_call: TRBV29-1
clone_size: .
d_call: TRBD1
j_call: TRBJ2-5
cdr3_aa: CSVRQGQETQYF
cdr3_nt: TGCAGCGTTCGACAGGGGCAAGAGACCCAGTACTTC

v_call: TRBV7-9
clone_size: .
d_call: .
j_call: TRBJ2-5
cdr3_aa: CASSLKTEQETQYF
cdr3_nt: TGTGCCAGCAGTTTGAAGACAGAGCAAGAGACCCAGTACTTC

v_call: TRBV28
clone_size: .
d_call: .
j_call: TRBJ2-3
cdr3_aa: CASSFAGQLSTDTQYF
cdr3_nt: TGTGCCAGCAGTTTCGCCGGACAGCTTAGCACAGATACGCAGTATTTT

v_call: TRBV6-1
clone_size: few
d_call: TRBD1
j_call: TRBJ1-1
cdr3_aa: CASSDRGTVNMNTEAFF
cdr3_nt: TGTGCCAGCAGTGACCGGGGGACAGTAAACATGAACACTGAAGCTTTCTTT

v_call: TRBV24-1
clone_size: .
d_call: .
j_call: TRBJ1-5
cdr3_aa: CATSDNSNQPQHF
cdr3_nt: TGTGCCACCAGTGACAATAGCAATCAGCCCCAGCATTTT

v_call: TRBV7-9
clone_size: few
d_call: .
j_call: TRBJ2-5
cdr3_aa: CASTPMGTDREETQYF
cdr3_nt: TGTGCCAGCACCCCTATGGGGACTGACAGGGAAGAGACCCAGTACTTC

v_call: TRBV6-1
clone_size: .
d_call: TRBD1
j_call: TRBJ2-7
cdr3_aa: CASSDRDRGQYEQYF
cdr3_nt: TGTGCCAGCAGTGACAGGGACAGGGGGCAGTACGAGCAGTACTTC

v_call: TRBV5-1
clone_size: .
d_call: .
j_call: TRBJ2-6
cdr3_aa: CASSLARSGANVLTF
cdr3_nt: TGCGCCAGCAGCTTGGCCAGGTCTGGGGCCAACGTCCTGACTTTC

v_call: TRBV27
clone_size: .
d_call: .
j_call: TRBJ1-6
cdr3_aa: CASSLQGALIGSPLHF
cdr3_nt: TGTGCCAGCAGTTTACAAGGGGCGCTCATCGGTTCACCCCTCCACTTT

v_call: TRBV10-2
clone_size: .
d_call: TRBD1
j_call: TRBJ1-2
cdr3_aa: CASSESGQVYGYTF
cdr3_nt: TGCGCCAGCAGTGAGAGTGGACAGGTCTATGGCTACACCTTC

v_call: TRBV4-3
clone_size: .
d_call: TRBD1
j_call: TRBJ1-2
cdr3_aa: CASSQTGNYGYTF
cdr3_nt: TGCGCCAGCAGCCAGACAGGGAACTATGGCTACACCTTC

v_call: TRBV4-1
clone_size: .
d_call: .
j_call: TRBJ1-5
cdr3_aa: CASSQVGGSNQPQHF
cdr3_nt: TGCGCCAGCAGCCAAGTTGGTGGCAGCAATCAGCCCCAGCATTTT

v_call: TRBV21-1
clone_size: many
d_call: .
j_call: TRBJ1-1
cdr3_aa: CATDRGDTEAFF
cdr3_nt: TGTGCCACCGATCGGGGGGACACTGAAGCTTTCTTT

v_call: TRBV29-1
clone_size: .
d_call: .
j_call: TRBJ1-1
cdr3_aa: CSVHVQTQNTEAFF
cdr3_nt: TGCAGCGTTCATGTACAGACCCAGAACACTGAAGCTTTCTTT

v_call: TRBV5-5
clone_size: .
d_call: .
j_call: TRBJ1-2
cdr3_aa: CASSLLVADYGYTF
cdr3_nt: TGTGCCAGCAGCTTGCTCGTGGCAGACTATGGCTACACCTTC

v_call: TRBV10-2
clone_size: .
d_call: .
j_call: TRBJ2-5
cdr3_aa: CASSEDSSGRETQYF
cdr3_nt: TGCGCCAGCAGCGAAGACAGTTCAGGTCGAGAGACCCAGTACTTC